This passage covers 9 T cell receptor beta chains from one sample sequenced in a study of tumor and adjacent non-tumor tissue in lung cancer. RNA was extracted from bulk tissue without any cell sorting. Distant lung tissue was collected more than 3 cm away from the tumor edge. Three rounds of nested PCR, following a modified ARM-PCR protocol, produced the TCRbeta library. TCRdb reanalysed the multiplex PCR reads using MiXCR and keeps one entry per CDR3 protein. The table lists about 100,000 distinct CDR3 sequences, less than 75% of them singletons. The sequenced material came from distant non-tumor lung tissue. These receptors came from a man aged 25-40 years with non-small cell lung cancer.

By sample fraction, this clonotype is medium-sized. The CDR3 loop is CASSLQITGELFF. The CDR3 DNA reads TGTGCCAGCAGTTTACAGATCACCGGGGAGCTGTTTTTT. V usage is TRBV12-3 or TRBV12-4 and J usage is TRBJ2-2; no firm D call. V was shortened by 2 bases and J by 4 bases, with 5 bases between the two germline ends. This CDR3 is 13 amino acids long.

This clonotype was found a few times. This may be a read error: a much more frequent sequence differs by one nucleotide. V usage is TRBV4-1 and J usage is TRBJ1-2; 10 positions match TRBD1. Looked up from germline, CDR1 is MGHRA and CDR2 is YSYEKL. The CDR3 has 17 amino acids. CDR3 DNA: TGCGCCAACAGCCAGGACCCGGGACAGGGGATGGAAGGTGGCTACACCTTC. Its translation: CANSQDPGQGMEGGYTF.

To note about this clonotype: Just one base apart from a much larger clone, this may be a read error. V gene TRBV5-6 combines with J gene TRBJ2-5; D assignment may be TRBD1 or TRBD2 (5 bases each). The germline CDR1 and CDR2 sequences are SGHDT and YYEEEE. Between the trimmed V and J ends, which lost 4 bases and 4 bases, there was a span of 17 bases. The CDR3 loop spans 15 amino acids. In nucleotides, the CDR3 is TGTGCCAGCAGCGAAATGGGACCCCTCCGAGAGACCCAGTACTTC. Translated, it gives CASSEMGPLRETQYF.

On this clonotype: Without the conserved terminal phenylalanine or tryptophan, this CDR3 likely stems from a read error. The genes are TRBV5-1 and TRBJ1-1; D gene unclear. Germline V gene data show CDR1 as SGHRS and CDR2 as YFSETQ. Trimming shortened V by 0 bases and J by 3 bases, and 6 bases separated the two germline ends. The CDR3 loop spans 13 amino acids. In nucleotides, the CDR3 is TGCGCCAGCAGCTTGGTTGGGGACACTGAAGCTTTCGTT. It encodes CASSLVGDTEAFV.

A remark on this clonotype: Germline is not matched at one junction end, which may reflect a read error. The chain joins TRBV20-1 to TRBJ2-5; no clear D. This CDR3 comprises 17 residues. Per germline, CDR1 DFQATT and CDR2 SNEGSKA (reference sequence). For the CDR3, the DNA is TGCAGTGCTAGAGCCGGGTCCAACCACCCGGGCCGAGAGACCCAGTACTTT. The encoded protein is CSARAGSNHPGRETQYF.

Only one count was recorded for this clonotype. Its ends do not fully match the called genes, so a read error is possible. V gene TRBV20-1 combines with J gene TRBJ2-3; 7 bases fit TRBD2. CDR3 length: 14 amino acids. Germline V gene lookup returns CDR1 DFQATT and CDR2 SNEGSKA (reference sequence). This CDR3 is CSAPPGGRADMQYF. The CDR3 DNA follows: TGCAGTGCTCCCCCTGGAGGGAGGGCAGATATGCAGTATTTT.

On this clonotype itself: This clone may be a read error of a much larger clone one base away. The chain has TRBV5-4 and TRBJ2-3, with TRBD2 matching over 7 bases. V shed 4 bases and J 5 bases; nucleotides not matched to a gene: 10. The CDR3 totals 15 residues. CDR1 SGHNT and CDR2 YYREEE come from the germline V gene (reference sequence). The CDR3 sequence: CASSGGVARVDTQYF. In DNA form, the CDR3 reads TGTGCCAGCAGCGGGGGGGTAGCGAGAGTAGATACGCAGTATTTT.

The rearrangement links TRBV6-5 to TRBJ2-7; 10 bases are a match to TRBD1. CDR3 length equals 15 residues. Looked up from germline, CDR1 is MNHEY and CDR2 is SVGAGI. After removal of 4 bases from V and 6 bases from J, the junction contained 9 bases not matched to a gene. The CDR3 coding sequence is TGTGCCAGCAGTTCTACCGGGACAGGGGCAAGCGAGCAGTACTTC. This gives the protein CASSSTGTGASEQYF.

About this clonotype: As the CDR3 is not closed by the conserved phenylalanine or tryptophan, this likely results from a read error. The chain is built from TRBV20-1 and TRBJ2-1, with D uncertain. From germline, CDR1 is DFQATT and CDR2 SNEGSKA (reference sequence). V lost 7 bases to trimming and J lost 7 bases, with 17 bases between them. The CDR3 runs 13 residues. CDR3 amino acids: CSGSSRSKNEQFL. The CDR3 bases are TGCAGTGGGAGTAGCAGGAGTAAAAATGAGCAGTTCTTA.